The 11 T cell receptor beta chains presented below share a single source sample, sequenced in a study of T cell changes during pregnancy in multiple sclerosis. Produced via immunoSEQ multiplex PCR; TCRdb's table is partial and in-frame only. The sample contains 80,000 to 95,000 clones, about 95% of which appear only once. Source: peripheral blood, taken in the second trimester of pregnancy. These receptors all stem from a female donor with multiple sclerosis, enrolled in a pregnancy study.

The V call is TRBV19, the J call TRBJ2-3, with a tentative D call TRBD1 (6 bases). This CDR3 is 15 amino acids long. The V end lost 5 bases, the J end lost 5 bases, and 17 bases lay between the germline ends. Germline lookup yields CDR1 LNHDA and CDR2 SQIVND (reference sequence). The CDR3 nucleotides read TGTGCCAGTAGTCTACAGGGTGGGGGTGGAGATACGCAGTATTTT. It encodes CASSLQGGGGDTQYF.

This sequence joins TRBV6-5 and TRBJ2-7, with D maybe TRBD1 (5 bases). CDR1 and CDR2 (germline): MNHEY, SVGAGI. The CDR3 is made up of 13 amino acids. V was pared by 5 bases and J by 0 bases, with 8 bases between. The chain's CDR3 is CASSRQLSYEQYF. CDR3 bases: TGTGCCAGCAGTCGACAGCTCTCCTACGAGCAGTACTTC.

The CDR3 loop reads CASTATTGGMSEQYF. The CDR3 DNA follows: TGTGCCAGTACCGCGACGACAGGGGGAATGAGCGAGCAGTACTTC. This chain links TRBV19 with TRBJ2-7; 9 bases are shared with TRBD1. The J segment lost 6 bases and the V segment lost 7 bases, leaving 13 bases of the junction unmatched. Germline CDR1 and CDR2: LNHDA and SQIVND (reference sequence). CDR3 length: 15 residues.

The rearrangement links TRBV12-5 to TRBJ1-2; the match to TRBD1 covers 9 bases. The germline gives CDR1 LGHNT, CDR2 FRNRAP. This CDR3 is built from 12 residues. The V and J ends lost 6 bases and 7 bases, in that order; junction bases with no gene match: 3. In DNA form, the CDR3 reads TGTGCTAGTGGCGGGACAGGGCCTGGCTACACCTTC. This codes for CASGGTGPGYTF.

The genes are TRBV6-5 and TRBJ1-1; D gene ambiguous. The CDR3 has 15 residues. The germline V gene encodes CDR1 MNHEY and CDR2 SVGAGI. Between the trimmed V and J ends, which lost 2 bases and 1 base, there was a span of 11 bases. CDR3 sequence: CASSYEGRTNTEAFF. The CDR3 coding sequence is TGTGCCAGCAGTTACGAGGGCAGAACGAACACTGAAGCTTTCTTT.

The J gene is TRBJ2-3, the V gene TRBV6-6; D might be TRBD1 (5 bases). Germline assignment: CDR1 MNHNY and CDR2 SVGAGI (reference sequence). The V and J ends lost 2 bases and 4 bases respectively, with 10 bases between them. The CDR3 consists of 14 residues. CDR3 in DNA: TGTGCCAGCAGTTACGCTGACAGCTCAGATACGCAGTATTTT. Its protein is CASSYADSSDTQYF.

V is TRBV6-5 and J is TRBJ1-1; possible D gene TRBD1, 5 bases. CDR1 is MNHEY and CDR2 is SVGAGI in the germline V gene. The CDR3 length is 14 residues. Trimming took off 4 bases at V and 1 base at J, with 10 bases between the two ends. The CDR3 DNA reads TGTGCCAGCAGTTTAAGGGGCTGGAACACTGAAGCTTTCTTT. Translation gives CASSLRGWNTEAFF.

The genes are TRBV5-4 and TRBJ1-1, with 9 bases that match TRBD1. Germline lookup yields CDR1 SGHNT and CDR2 YYREEE (reference sequence). The CDR3 has 15 residues. V was clipped by 3 bases and J by 0 bases; unmatched bases: 3. The CDR3 sequence is CASSSGTGMNTEAFF. The CDR3, as DNA: TGTGCCAGCAGCTCCGGGACAGGGATGAACACTGAAGCTTTCTTT. Looking up the rest from reference TRBV5-4 and TRBJ1-1 gives the full variable domain: ETGVTQSPTHLIKTRGQQVTLRCSSQSGHNTVSWYQQALGQGPQFIFQYYREEENGRGNFPPRFSGLQFPNYSSELNVNALELDDSALYLCASSSGTGMNTEAFFGQGTRLTVV.

The CDR3 here is CAWAYGGSSYNSPLHF. CDR3 nucleotides: TGTGCCTGGGCCTACGGGGGGAGCTCCTATAATTCACCCCTCCACTTT. The V and J genes are TRBV30 and TRBJ1-6, with D maybe TRBD1 (5 bases). V was clipped by 5 bases and J by 0 bases, with 14 bases between them. The length of the CDR3 is 16 residues. Germline CDR1 GTSNPN, CDR2 SVGIG (reference sequence).

The chain combines TRBV4-1 with TRBJ2-7, with TRBD2 identical over 13 bases. The CDR3 spans 16 residues. V trimming: 0 bases; J trimming: 8 bases; junction bases outside the gene matches: 7. Germline values: CDR1 MGHRA, CDR2 YSYEKL. CDR3 coding DNA: TGCGCCAGCAGCCAAGATCCCGGACTAGCGGGAGAACAGCAGTACTTC. Its protein is CASSQDPGLAGEQQYF.

This chain connects TRBV10-2 to TRBJ1-1, with a tentative D call TRBD1 (6 bases). Germline V CDR1 and CDR2: WSHSY, SAAADI. The CDR3 totals 14 residues. Trimming pared 9 bases from V and 0 bases from J, leaving 14 bases between. The CDR3 nucleotides are TGCGCCAGTCGGACAGTATTTATGAACACTGAAGCTTTCTTT. This translates into CASRTVFMNTEAFF.